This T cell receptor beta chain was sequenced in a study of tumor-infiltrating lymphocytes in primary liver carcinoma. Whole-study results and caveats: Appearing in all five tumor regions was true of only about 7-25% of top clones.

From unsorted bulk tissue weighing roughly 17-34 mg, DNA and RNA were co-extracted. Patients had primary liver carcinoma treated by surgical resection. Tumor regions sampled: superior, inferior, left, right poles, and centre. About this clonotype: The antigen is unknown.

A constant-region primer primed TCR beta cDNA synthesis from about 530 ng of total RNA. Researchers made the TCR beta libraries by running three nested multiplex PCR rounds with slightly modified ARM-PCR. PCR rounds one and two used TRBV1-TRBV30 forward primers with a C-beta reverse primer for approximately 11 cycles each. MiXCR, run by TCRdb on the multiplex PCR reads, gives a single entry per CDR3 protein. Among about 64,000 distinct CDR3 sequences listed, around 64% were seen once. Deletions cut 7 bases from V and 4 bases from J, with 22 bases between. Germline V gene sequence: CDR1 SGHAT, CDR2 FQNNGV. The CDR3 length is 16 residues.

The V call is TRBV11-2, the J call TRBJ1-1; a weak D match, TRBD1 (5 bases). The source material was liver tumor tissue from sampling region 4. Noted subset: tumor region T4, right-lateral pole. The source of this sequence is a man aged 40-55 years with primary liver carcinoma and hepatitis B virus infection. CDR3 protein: CASNRGRAGVLTEAFF. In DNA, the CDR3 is TGTGCCAGCAACCGAGGTAGGGCGGGGGTCCTCACTGAAGCTTTCTTT.